These 9 T cell receptor beta chains were sequenced from one sample in a study of shared clonotypes between healthy human individuals. Libraries were prepared by immunoSEQ multiplex PCR; TCRdb keeps only in-frame clonotypes and omits some of them. The sample lists some 500,000 clones; roughly 95% were seen once. Sequencing was performed on naive CD4+ T cells sorted from blood. Subset meaning: CD45RA+ positively selected. The receptors here all came from a woman aged 30 to 39 in good health.

The chain has TRBV19 and TRBJ1-1, with D possibly matching TRBD1 (5 bases). The V end lost 3 bases, the J end lost 0 bases, and 11 bases lay between the germline ends. Germline CDR1 and CDR2: LNHDA and SQIVND (reference sequence). The length of the CDR3 is 15 residues. CDR3 loop: CASSILDSMNTEAFF. CDR3 nucleotides: TGTGCCAGTAGTATTCTCGACAGCATGAACACTGAAGCTTTCTTT.

V and J are TRBV5-1 and TRBJ2-6; D might be TRBD1 (5 bases). CDR1 is SGHRS, CDR2 YFSETQ, per germline. This CDR3 has 15 amino acids. The V end was cut by 3 bases, the J end by 1 base, with 8 bases between. The CDR3 reads CASSSTVSGANVLTF. Here the CDR3 DNA reads TGCGCCAGCAGCTCGACAGTGTCTGGGGCCAACGTCCTGACTTTC.

The chain couples TRBV6-1 to TRBJ2-7, with D possibly TRBD1 on 6 matching bases. The germline V gene encodes CDR1 MNHNS and CDR2 SASEGT. Trimming stripped 1 base from V and 2 bases from J, with 15 bases between. The CDR3 runs to 16 residues. The CDR3, as DNA: TGTGCCAGCAGTGAAGGATGGACAGCAACGGCCTACGAGCAGTACTTC. Translated: CASSEGWTATAYEQYF.

The rearrangement joins TRBV4-1 to TRBJ1-3; 8 bases are shared with TRBD1. From germline, CDR1 is MGHRA and CDR2 YSYEKL. This CDR3 contains 16 residues. The ends lost 4 bases at V and 0 bases at J; junction bases unmatched: 5. The CDR3 DNA sequence: TGCGCCAGCAGCCCTCCTGGACAGGGCTCTGGAAACACCATATATTTT. Translation gives CASSPPGQGSGNTIYF.

The chain employs TRBV2 and TRBJ1-1; tentative D call: TRBD1 (5 bases). The CDR3 has 13 amino acids. In germline, CDR1 is SNHLY, CDR2 FYNNEI. The V end was cut by 7 bases, the J end by 3 bases, with 12 bases between. The DNA of the CDR3 is TGTGCCAGCATTGGGGGATTATACACTGAAGCTTTCTTT. This gives the protein CASIGGLYTEAFF.

The chain recombines TRBV6-5 with TRBJ2-6, with D perhaps assigned TRBD1 or TRBD2 (5 bases each). The V end lost 6 bases, the J end lost 4 bases, and 13 bases lay between the germline ends. CDR1 is MNHEY, CDR2 SVGAGI, per germline. The length of the CDR3 is 15 residues. The CDR3 DNA is TGTGCCAGCAGGGTCCAAGGGACCGGGGCCAACGTCCTGACTTTC. Residues: CASRVQGTGANVLTF.

This clone has only one observation. The rearrangement uses TRBV11-2 and TRBJ2-3; no firm D call. CDR3 length: 13 amino acids. Germline V lookup: CDR1 SGHAT, CDR2 FQNNGV. Trimming stripped 2 bases from V and 6 bases from J, with 9 bases between. The CDR3 DNA reads as TGTGCCAGCAGCTTACGGACCGACGATACGCAGTATTTT. Its translation: CASSLRTDDTQYF.

This clone showed up just once. The chain has TRBV19 and TRBJ2-7; a weak D match, TRBD2 (6 bases). The germline V gene has CDR1 LNHDA and CDR2 SQIVND (reference sequence). Trimming took off 3 bases at V and 0 bases at J, with 18 bases between the two ends. The CDR3 runs to 17 residues. This chain's CDR3 is CASSIYLGGADSYEQYF. The CDR3, as DNA: TGTGCCAGTAGTATCTACCTAGGCGGGGCTGACTCCTACGAGCAGTACTTC.

V gene TRBV27 combines with J gene TRBJ2-1, with 12 bases identical to TRBD2. Germline assignment: CDR1 MNHEY and CDR2 SMNVEV (reference sequence). V shed 8 bases and J 10 bases; nucleotides not matched to a gene: 12. CDR3 length: 15 residues. CDR3 in DNA: TGTGCCAGCGGGGCTCTAGCGGGAGGGCCCACCGAGCAGTTCTTC. Protein: CASGALAGGPTEQFF.